This entry features one T cell receptor beta chain sequence. No antigen is known for it. The sample belongs to a study of T-cell reconstitution after alpha-beta-depleted transplantation in children. The CDR3 is made up of 12 amino acids. Looked up from germline, CDR1 is SGHTA and CDR2 is FQGTGA. V lost 3 bases to trimming and J lost 7 bases, with 8 bases between them. Library preparation (for TCRbeta) was performed with unique molecular identifiers. TCRdb called the PCR reads again in MiXCR, with one record for every CDR3 protein. The sample holds approximately 350,000 distinct CDR3 sequences; about a sixth are singletons and the top ten take about 41%. The study's findings and limits: Some patients showed high day-60 TCRbeta diversity, which derived from surviving recipient T cells and thymic progenitors. When one year had passed after transplant, most T-cell counts and diversity came from newly produced T cells. Roughly two months post-transplant, alpha-beta T cells reportedly originated from several hundred graft clones that had expanded.

The sample consisted of PBMCs, mostly from graft donor cells, taken 360 days after TCRalphabeta/CD19-depleted stem cell transplant. J is TRBJ2-3 and V is TRBV7-3; perhaps TRBD2 as D (5 bases). The clonotype comes from a male patient under 10 years old who had a stem cell transplant for acute lymphoblastic leukemia, so the T cells may come from the graft donor. CDR3 sequence (DNA): TGTGCCAGCAGCTTGGGAGCTAATACGCAGTATTTT. This sequence encodes CASSLGANTQYF. Filled out from reference TRBV7-3 and TRBJ2-3, the complete variable domain reads GAGVSQTPSNKVTEKGKYVELRCDPISGHTALYWYRQSLGQGPEFLIYFQGTGAADDSGLPNDRFFAVRPEGSVSTLKIQRTERGDSAVYLCASSLGANTQYFGPGTRLTVL.